This TCR beta chain was sequenced for a study of T cell changes during pregnancy in multiple sclerosis. This CDR3 has 13 amino acids. Trimming stripped 0 bases from V and 8 bases from J, with 9 bases between. The germline V gene encodes CDR1 SGDLS and CDR2 YYNGEE. The protocol was immunoSEQ multiplex PCR, while the TCRdb copy is restricted to in-frame clones and leaves out a portion. The sample contains roughly 75,000 clones, 85% to 95% of which appear only once. Sequencing was performed on peripheral blood, taken after pregnancy. J is TRBJ2-1 and V is TRBV9, with D tentatively TRBD2 (5 bases). This TCR was recovered from a female donor in good health, enrolled as a control in a pregnancy study. CDR3 in DNA: TGTGCCAGCAGCGTAGGGACGAGGGATGAGCAGTTCTTC. It translates to CASSVGTRDEQFF.